A single T cell receptor beta chain is shown here with its context. The data are from a study of cytomegalovirus exposure and HLA in healthy donors. Unmatched junction bases numbered 9, after V lost 4 bases and J lost 6 bases. Germline loops: CDR1 MNHNS, CDR2 SASEGT. CDR3 size: 15 residues. Primers: 60 Vbeta forward and 13 Jbeta reverse. The table came from immunoSEQ multiplex PCR; TCRdb's copy has only in-frame clones and leaves some out. Seen here are 150,000 to 200,000 clones, 75% to 90% observed once, and the top ten hold under 2%. Sequencing was carried out using PBMCs. The TCR was taken from a woman under 30 in good health and CMV-seronegative. The J gene is TRBJ2-3, the V gene TRBV6-1; 8 bases are shared with TRBD2. CDR3: CASSVVGGGGDTQYF. As DNA, the CDR3 is TGTGCCAGCAGTGTGGTGGGAGGCGGGGGGGATACGCAGTATTTT.